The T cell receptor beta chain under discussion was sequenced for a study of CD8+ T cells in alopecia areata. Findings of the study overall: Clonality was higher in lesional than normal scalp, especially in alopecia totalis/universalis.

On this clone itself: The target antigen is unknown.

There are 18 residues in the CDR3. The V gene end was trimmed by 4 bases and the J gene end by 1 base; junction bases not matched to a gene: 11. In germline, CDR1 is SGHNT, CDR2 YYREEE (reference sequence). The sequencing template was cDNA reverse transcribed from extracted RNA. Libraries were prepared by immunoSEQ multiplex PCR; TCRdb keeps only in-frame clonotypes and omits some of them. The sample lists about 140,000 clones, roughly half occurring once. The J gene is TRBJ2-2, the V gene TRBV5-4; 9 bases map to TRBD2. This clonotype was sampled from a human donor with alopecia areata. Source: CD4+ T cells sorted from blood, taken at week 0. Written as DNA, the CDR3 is TGTGCCAGCAGCGGACTAATGGATAGCGGGGGGAACACCGGGGAGCTGTTTTTT. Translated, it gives CASSGLMDSGGNTGELFF.